This TCR beta chain appears in the sequencing data of a study of cytomegalovirus exposure and HLA in healthy donors. Study results and limitations: Presence/absence comparisons presumed near-even sequencing depth among donors.

The CDR3 totals 14 residues. Germline V gene lookup returns CDR1 WSHSY and CDR2 SAAADI. Unmatched junction bases numbered 4, after V lost 5 bases and J lost 0 bases. Researchers ran the PCR with 60 Vbeta and 13 Jbeta primers. The method was immunoSEQ multiplex PCR; TCRdb's version includes in-frame clones alone and lacks a portion of them. The table records about 130,000 clones, under 85% of them present only once. With respect to this clone: Its antigen is unidentified.

Input material: PBMCs. The sequence came from a woman aged 50 to 60 in good health and CMV-seropositive. The chain employs TRBV10-2 and TRBJ2-7; 7 bases are a match to TRBD1. Written as DNA, the CDR3 is TGCGCCAGCAGTCGGGACAGCAGCTCCTACGAGCAGTACTTC. This translates into CASSRDSSSYEQYF.